The clone carrying this T cell receptor (beta chain) was observed many times. Its target is not known. Hyperthyroidism in these 18- to 65-year-old patients was newly diagnosed, lasting under 2 months. PBMCs were isolated from a roughly 9 ml sample of fresh peripheral blood. The sample comes from a study of Graves' ophthalmopathy and Graves' hyperthyroidism. The study, taken as a whole, reports: Blood repertoires reportedly contained most expanded thyroid clonotypes above 0.001 frequency. From stable hyperthyroidism, ophthalmopathy was separated by a 13-signature model with just over 85% sensitivity and more than 75% specificity.

TCR beta CDR3 regions were amplified from RNA transcripts. First-round RT-PCR used HTBI primers; second-round multiplex PCR followed. TCRdb re-derived calls from the multiplex PCR reads in MiXCR, one entry per CDR3 protein. Here the sample spans some 410,000 distinct CDR3 sequences, 21% being singletons. Trimming took off 0 bases at V and 2 bases at J, with 11 bases between the two ends. This CDR3 has 16 residues. From germline, CDR1 is MGHRA and CDR2 YSYEKL. This receptor was identified in a young woman with stable Graves' hyperthyroidism. The chain links TRBV4-1 to TRBJ1-5; possible D gene TRBD1, 5 bases. Sequencing was performed on peripheral blood. The CDR3 is CASSQDPGARNQPQHF. CDR3 nucleotides: TGCGCCAGCAGCCAAGATCCCGGGGCTCGCAATCAGCCCCAGCATTTT.